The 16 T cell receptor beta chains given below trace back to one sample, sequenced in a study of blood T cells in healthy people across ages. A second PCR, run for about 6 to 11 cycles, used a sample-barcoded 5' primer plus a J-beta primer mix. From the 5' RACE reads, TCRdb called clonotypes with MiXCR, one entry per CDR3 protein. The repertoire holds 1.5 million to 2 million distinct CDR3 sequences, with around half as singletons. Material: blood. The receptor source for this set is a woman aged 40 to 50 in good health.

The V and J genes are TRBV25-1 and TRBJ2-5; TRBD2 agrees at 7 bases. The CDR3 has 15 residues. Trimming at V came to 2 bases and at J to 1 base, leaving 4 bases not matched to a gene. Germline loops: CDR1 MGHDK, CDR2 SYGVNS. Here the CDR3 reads CASSEAGDFQETQYF. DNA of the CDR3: TGTGCCAGCAGTGAAGCGGGGGATTTCCAAGAGACCCAGTACTTC.

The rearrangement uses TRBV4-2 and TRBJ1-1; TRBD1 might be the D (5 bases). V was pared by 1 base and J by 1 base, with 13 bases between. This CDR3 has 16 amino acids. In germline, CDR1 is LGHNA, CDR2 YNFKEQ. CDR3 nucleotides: TGTGCCAGCAGCCAAGGTGCGGGGGACCCGAACACTGAAGCTTTCTTT. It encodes CASSQGAGDPNTEAFF.

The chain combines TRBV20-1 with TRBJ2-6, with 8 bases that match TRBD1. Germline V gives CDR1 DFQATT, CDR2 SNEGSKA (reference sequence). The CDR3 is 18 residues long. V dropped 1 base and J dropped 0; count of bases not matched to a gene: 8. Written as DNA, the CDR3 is TGCAGTGCTAGAGCCTGGACAGGGCCAAGCTCTGGGGCCAACGTCCTGACTTTC. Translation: CSARAWTGPSSGANVLTF.

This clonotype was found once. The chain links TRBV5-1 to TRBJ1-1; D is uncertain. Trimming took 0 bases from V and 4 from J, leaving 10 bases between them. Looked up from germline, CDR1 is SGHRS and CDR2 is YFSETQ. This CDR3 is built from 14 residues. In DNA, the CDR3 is TGCGCCAGCAGCTTGGCCGGTTTGCCCACTGAAGCTTTCTTT. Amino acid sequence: CASSLAGLPTEAFF. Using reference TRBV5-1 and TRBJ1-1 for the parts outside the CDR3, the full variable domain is KAGVTQTPRYLIKTRGQQVTLSCSPISGHRSVSWYQQTPGQGLQFLFEYFSETQRNKGNFPGRFSGRQFSNSRSEMNVSTLELGDSALYLCASSLAGLPTEAFFGQGTRLTVV.

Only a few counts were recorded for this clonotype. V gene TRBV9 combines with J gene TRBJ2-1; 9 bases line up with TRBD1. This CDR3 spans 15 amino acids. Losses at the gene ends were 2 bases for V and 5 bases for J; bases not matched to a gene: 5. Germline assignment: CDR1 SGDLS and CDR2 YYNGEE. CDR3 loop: CASSVSGTGNNEQFF. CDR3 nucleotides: TGTGCCAGCAGCGTCTCCGGGACAGGGAACAATGAGCAGTTCTTC.

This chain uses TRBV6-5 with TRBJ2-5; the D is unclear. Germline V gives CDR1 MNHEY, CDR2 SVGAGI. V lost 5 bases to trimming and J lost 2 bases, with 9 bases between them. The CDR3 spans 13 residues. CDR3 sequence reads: CASSDRVQETQYF. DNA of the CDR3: TGTGCCAGCAGTGACCGGGTTCAAGAGACCCAGTACTTC.

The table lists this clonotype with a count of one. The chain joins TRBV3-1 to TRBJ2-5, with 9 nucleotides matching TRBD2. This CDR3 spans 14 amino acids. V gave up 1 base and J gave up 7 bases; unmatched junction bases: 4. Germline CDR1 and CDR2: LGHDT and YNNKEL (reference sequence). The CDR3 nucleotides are TGTGCCAGCAGCCAAGTAACTAGCGGGTGGACCCAGTACTTC. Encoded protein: CASSQVTSGWTQYF.

Here the CDR3 DNA reads TGTGCCAGCAGCCACCGGGTAGCGTGGCAGAAGACAACCTACAATGAGCAGTTCTTC. This codes for CASSHRVAWQKTTYNEQFF. The chain combines TRBV5-6 with TRBJ2-1, with D possibly being TRBD2 (5 bases). This CDR3 has 19 amino acids. Per germline, CDR1 SGHDT and CDR2 YYEEEE. The V end was cut by 4 bases, the J end by 2 bases, with 25 bases between.

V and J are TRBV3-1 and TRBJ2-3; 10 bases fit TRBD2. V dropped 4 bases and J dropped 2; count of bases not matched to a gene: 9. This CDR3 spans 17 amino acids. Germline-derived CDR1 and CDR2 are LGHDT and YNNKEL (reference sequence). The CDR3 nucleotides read TGTGCCAGCAGCCCTACCCTAGCGGGGGCGAACACAGATACGCAGTATTTT. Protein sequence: CASSPTLAGANTDTQYF.

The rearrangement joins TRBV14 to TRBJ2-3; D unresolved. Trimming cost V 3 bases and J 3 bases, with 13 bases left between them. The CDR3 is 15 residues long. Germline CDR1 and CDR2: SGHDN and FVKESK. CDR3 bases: TGTGCCAGCAGCCAGATACTTGGACGGACAGATACGCAGTATTTT. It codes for CASSQILGRTDTQYF.

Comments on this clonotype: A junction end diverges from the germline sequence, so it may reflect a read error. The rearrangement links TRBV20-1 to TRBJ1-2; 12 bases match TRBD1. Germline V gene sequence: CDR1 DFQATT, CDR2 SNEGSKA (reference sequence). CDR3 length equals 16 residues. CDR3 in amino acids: CGARPTPGQGACGYTF. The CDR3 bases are TGCGGTGCTAGGCCCACACCGGGACAGGGGGCTTGCGGCTACACCTTC.

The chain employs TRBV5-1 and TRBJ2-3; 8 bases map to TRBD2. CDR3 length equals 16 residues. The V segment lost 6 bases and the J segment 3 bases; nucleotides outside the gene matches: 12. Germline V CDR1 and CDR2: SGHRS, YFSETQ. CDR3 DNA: TGCGCCAGCAAGGGACGAGCGGGGGCGGTGACAGATACGCAGTATTTT. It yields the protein CASKGRAGAVTDTQYF.

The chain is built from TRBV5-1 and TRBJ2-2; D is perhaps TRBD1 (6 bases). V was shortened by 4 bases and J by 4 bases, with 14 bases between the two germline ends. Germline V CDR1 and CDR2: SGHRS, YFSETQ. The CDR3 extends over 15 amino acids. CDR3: CASSHRVLGTGELFF. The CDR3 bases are TGCGCCAGCAGCCACAGGGTGTTGGGCACCGGGGAGCTGTTTTTT.

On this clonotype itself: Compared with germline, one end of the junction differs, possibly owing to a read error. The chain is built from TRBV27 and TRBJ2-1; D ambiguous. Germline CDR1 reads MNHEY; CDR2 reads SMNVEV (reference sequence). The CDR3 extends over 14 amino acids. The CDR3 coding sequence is TGTGCCAGCAGCCCCACAGAGATTTACAGTGAGCAGTTCTTC. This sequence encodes CASSPTEIYSEQFF.

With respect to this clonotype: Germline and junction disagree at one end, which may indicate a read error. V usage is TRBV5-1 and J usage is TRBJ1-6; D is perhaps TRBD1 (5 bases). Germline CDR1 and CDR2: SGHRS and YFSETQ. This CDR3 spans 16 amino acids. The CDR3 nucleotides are TGCGCCAGCAGCGAAGGGGTGAGCTCCTATACTTCACCCCTCCACTTT. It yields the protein CASSEGVSSYTSPLHF.

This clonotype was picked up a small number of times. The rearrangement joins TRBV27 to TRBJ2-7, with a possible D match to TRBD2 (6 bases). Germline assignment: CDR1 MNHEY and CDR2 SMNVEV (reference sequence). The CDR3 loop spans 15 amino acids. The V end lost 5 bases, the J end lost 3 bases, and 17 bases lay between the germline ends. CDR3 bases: TGTGCCAGCAGTACTATTCCCGGGAGTCTCTACGAGCAGTACTTC. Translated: CASSTIPGSLYEQYF.